One TCR beta chain is described in this entry. Its antigen remains unidentified. This entry comes from a study of shared clonotypes between healthy human individuals. Study-level information: Two women and three men aged 18 to 49 served as donors. The study, taken as a whole, reports: Naive CD4 clonotypes were shared across several donors at 4.5% to 6%.

Naive CD8 cells were CD45RO-negative, positively selected for CCR7, excluding terminally differentiated effector memory CD45RA+ cells. Data came from immunoSEQ multiplex PCR; TCRdb stores just in-frame clones and leaves some out. The data hold about 2.1 million clones, with about 93% observed a single time. This CDR3 comprises 17 residues. V lost 0 bases to trimming and J lost 5 bases; unmatched junction nucleotides: 5. Germline V gives CDR1 LGHNA, CDR2 YNFKEQ. The V gene is TRBV4-2, the J gene TRBJ2-5; 14 positions match TRBD2. The sample was naive CD8+ T cells from PBMCs. The receptor was isolated from a man aged 18 to 35 in good health. Some clones in this sample may be carry-over from other donors' samples. CDR3 amino acids: CASSQDPRTSGGETQYF. DNA for the CDR3: TGTGCCAGCAGCCAAGATCCGCGGACTAGCGGGGGGGAGACCCAGTACTTC.